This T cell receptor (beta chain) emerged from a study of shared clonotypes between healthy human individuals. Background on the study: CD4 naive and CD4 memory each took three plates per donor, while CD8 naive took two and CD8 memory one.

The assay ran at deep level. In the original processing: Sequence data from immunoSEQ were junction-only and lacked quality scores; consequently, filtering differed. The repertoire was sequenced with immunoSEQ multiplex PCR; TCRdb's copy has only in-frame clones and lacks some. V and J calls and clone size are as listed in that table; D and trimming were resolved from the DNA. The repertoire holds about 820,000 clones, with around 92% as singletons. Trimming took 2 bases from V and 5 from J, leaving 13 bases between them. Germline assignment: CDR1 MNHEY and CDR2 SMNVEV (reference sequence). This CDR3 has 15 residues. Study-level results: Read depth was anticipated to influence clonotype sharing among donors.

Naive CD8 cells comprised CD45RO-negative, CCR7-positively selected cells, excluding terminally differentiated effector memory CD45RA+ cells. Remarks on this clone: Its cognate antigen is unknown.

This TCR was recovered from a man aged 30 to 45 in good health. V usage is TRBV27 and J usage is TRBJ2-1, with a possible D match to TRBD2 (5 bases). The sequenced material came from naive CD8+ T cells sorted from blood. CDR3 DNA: TGTGCCAGCAGTTTAACCTCCGGAGGAGACAATGAGCAGTTCTTC. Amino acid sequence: CASSLTSGGDNEQFF.